This TCR beta chain comes out of a study of early T cells in non-severe SARS-CoV-2 infection. On the study more broadly: It was bulk RNA from unsorted whole blood that was sequenced, and the chains were unpaired. Findings and limits, study-wide: CD4 and private specificities were missed by VDJdb matching, which favored anti-spike CD8 responses.

Attached unique molecular identifiers marked individual cDNA molecules. TCRdb passed the 5' RACE reads through MiXCR, listing each CDR3 protein once. Found here are 70,000 to 75,000 distinct CDR3 sequences, 12% of them singletons; the top ten hold 3.5% to 4.5%. The sample holds many counts of this clonotype. Its target is not known. This CDR3 is built from 13 residues. Germline CDR1 is MGHRA and CDR2 is YSYEKL. V lost 1 base and J lost 4, with 7 bases in between. V and J are TRBV4-1 and TRBJ1-1; D gene uncertain. The sequence came from an adult who was a healthcare worker with PCR-confirmed SARS-CoV-2 infection or an uninfected control (not recorded which). Sequences were obtained from whole blood. The CDR3, as DNA: TGCGCCAGCAGCCAAGCCGCCGGCACTGAAGCTTTCTTT. Encoded protein: CASSQAAGTEAFF.